These 26 T cell receptor beta chains were sequenced from one sample in a study of T cells in Graves' hyperthyroidism and ophthalmopathy. Amplification targeted TCR beta CDR3 regions from RNA transcripts. HTBI primers were the set used in a first-round RT-PCR of the TCR CDR3. From the multiplex PCR reads, TCRdb called clonotypes with MiXCR, one entry per CDR3 protein. This sample has around 400,000 distinct CDR3 sequences, with roughly 15% found just once. The sample was blood. The source of these receptors is a woman aged 60-75 years with Graves' ophthalmopathy.

This clonotype was counted ten times or more. This chain joins TRBV6-1 and TRBJ1-1; D is possibly TRBD1 (6 bases). The CDR3 covers 13 residues. Germline CDR1 and CDR2: MNHNS and SASEGT. Trimming shortened V by 5 bases and J by 1 base, and 8 bases separated the two germline ends. CDR3 in DNA: TGTGCCAGCAGTAGGACAGCGAACACTGAAGCTTTCTTT. It encodes CASSRTANTEAFF.

This clonotype was recorded at least ten times. At one end, the junction sequence differs from germline, possibly due to a read error. The DNA for the CDR3 is TGTGCATGGAACGTGCGGTCCGCCGGCGAGCAGTACTTC. Amino acid sequence: CAWNVRSAGEQYF. This chain links TRBV30 with TRBJ2-7, with D unclear. Germline loops: CDR1 GTSNPN, CDR2 SVGIG (reference sequence). The CDR3 has 13 amino acids.

This clonotype was recorded at least ten times. This chain joins TRBV2 and TRBJ1-1, with TRBD1 matching over 9 bases. The J segment lost 4 bases and the V segment lost 7 bases, leaving 4 bases of the junction unmatched. The CDR3 spans 13 residues. CDR1 and CDR2 (germline): SNHLY, FYNNEI. CDR3 nucleotides: TGTGCCAGCAAACGACAGGGGGTCACTGAAGCTTTCTTT. This translates into CASKRQGVTEAFF.

In this sample, this clonotype turned up many times. The rearrangement uses TRBV28 and TRBJ1-4, with 11 bases aligning to TRBD1. The CDR3 is made up of 17 amino acids. The V segment lost 4 bases and the J segment 0 bases; nucleotides outside the gene matches: 4. Germline CDR1 reads MDHEN; CDR2 reads SYDVKM. The CDR3 region has the DNA TGTGCCAGCAGTTCTCCGGGACAGGGGGCAACTAATGAAAAACTGTTTTTT. It yields the protein CASSSPGQGATNEKLFF.

Only a few counts were recorded for this clonotype. The J gene is TRBJ2-1, the V gene TRBV6-1, with D possibly being TRBD1 (6 bases). This CDR3 comprises 15 residues. The V and J ends lost 6 bases and 0 bases respectively, with 12 bases between them. From germline, CDR1 is MNHNS and CDR2 SASEGT. The CDR3 loop is CASSLRQDSYNEQFF. CDR3 nucleotides: TGTGCCAGCAGCCTCAGACAGGACTCCTACAATGAGCAGTTCTTC.

CDR3 region: CASSTRNGEQFF. In DNA form, the CDR3 reads TGTGCCAGTAGTACCCGAAACGGCGAGCAGTTCTTC. V gene TRBV19 combines with J gene TRBJ2-1; D remains ambiguous. Germline CDR1 is LNHDA and CDR2 is SQIVND (reference sequence). The CDR3 loop spans 12 amino acids. V was pared by 4 bases and J by 10 bases, with 11 bases between.

This clonotype was seen at least ten times. This rearrangement joins TRBV3-1 to TRBJ2-5; D unclear. This CDR3 is 14 amino acids long. The germline V and J ends were trimmed by 5 bases and 3 bases, with 13 bases remaining between them. Per germline, CDR1 LGHDT and CDR2 YNNKEL (reference sequence). CDR3 sequence (DNA): TGTGCCAGCAGCGCTCGGGCGTCGGAAGAGACCCAGTACTTC. Translated: CASSARASEETQYF.

This clonotype came up many times. V is TRBV28 and J is TRBJ2-7; tentative D call: TRBD2 (6 bases). CDR3 length: 14 amino acids. Trimming removed 5 bases at V and 0 bases at J, with 11 bases between. CDR1 and CDR2 (germline): MDHEN, SYDVKM. The CDR3 loop is CASSDSGLSYEQYF. Here the CDR3 DNA reads TGTGCCAGCAGTGATAGCGGACTCTCCTACGAGCAGTACTTC.

J is TRBJ1-2 and V is TRBV24-1, with TRBD1 as a possible D gene (5 bases). The germline gives CDR1 KGHDR, CDR2 SFDVKD. Trimming removed 4 bases from V and 6 bases from J, with 17 bases in between. The CDR3 has 15 residues. CDR3 in DNA: TGTGCCACCAGTGACCCGGGACGCAGCGTTAATGGCTACACCTTC. This translates into CATSDPGRSVNGYTF.

This clonotype has ten or more counts. V gene TRBV7-9 combines with J gene TRBJ2-1; D remains ambiguous. The V gene lost 1 base and the J gene lost 7 bases, with 8 bases spanning the gap. The CDR3 has 13 residues. The germline V gene encodes CDR1 SEHNR and CDR2 FQNEAQ (reference sequence). The CDR3 spells CASSLDAENEQFF. The CDR3 nucleotides are TGTGCCAGCAGCTTAGATGCGGAGAATGAGCAGTTCTTC. Looking up the rest from reference TRBV7-9 and TRBJ2-1 gives the full variable domain: DTGVSQNPRHKITKRGQNVTFRCDPISEHNRLYWYRQTLGQGPEFLTYFQNEAQLEKSRLLSDRFSAERPKGSFSTLEIQRTEQGDSAMYLCASSLDAENEQFFGPGTRLTVL.

Ten or more counts support this clonotype. V usage is TRBV20-1 and J usage is TRBJ1-5, with D uncertain. V dropped 6 bases and J dropped 4 bases, with 13 bases sitting between them. This CDR3 contains 13 residues. The germline gives CDR1 DFQATT, CDR2 SNEGSKA (reference sequence). The CDR3 coding sequence is TGCAGTGCCCAAGCCCGGGTAAATCAGCCCCAGCATTTT. It is translated as CSAQARVNQPQHF.

There are many counts of this clonotype. The J gene is TRBJ2-7, the V gene TRBV27, with 8 nucleotides matching TRBD2. CDR3 length equals 13 residues. The germline V gene has CDR1 MNHEY and CDR2 SMNVEV (reference sequence). V was pared by 6 bases and J by 1 base, with 2 bases of the junction left unmatched. CDR3 region: CASSLAGSYEQYF. The DNA for the CDR3 is TGTGCCAGCAGCCTAGCGGGTTCCTACGAGCAGTACTTC.

This clonotype was picked up a small number of times. The chain carries TRBV2 and TRBJ2-7; no clear D. There are 11 residues in the CDR3. Between the trimmed V and J ends, which lost 8 bases and 9 bases, there was a span of 14 bases. CDR1 is SNHLY and CDR2 is FYNNEI in the germline V gene. CDR3 in amino acids: CASSGPEGQYF. In DNA, the CDR3 is TGTGCCAGCTCCGGTCCCGAAGGGCAGTACTTC.

About this clonotype itself: Given a much more abundant clone one base away, this may be a read error. CDR3 in DNA: TGTGCCAGCTCATTGAGAATCCAGGGAGGGGATGAGCAGTTCTTC. Protein product: CASSLRIQGGDEQFF. J is TRBJ2-1 and V is TRBV18, with 7 bases fitting TRBD2. Germline CDR1 reads KGHSH; CDR2 reads LQKENI. V lost 5 bases to trimming and J lost 8 bases; unmatched junction nucleotides: 12. This CDR3 has 15 residues.

In its sample, this clonotype was seen many times. CDR3 DNA sequence: TGCAGTGCTTCTGGTAATCAAGAGACCCAGTACTTC. Translated, it gives CSASGNQETQYF. The V and J genes are TRBV20-1 and TRBJ2-5; D call uncertain. V was pared by 5 bases and J by 2 bases, with 9 bases between. The CDR3 loop spans 12 amino acids. From germline, CDR1 is DFQATT and CDR2 SNEGSKA (reference sequence).

This clonotype has at least ten counts. This rearrangement joins TRBV3-1 to TRBJ2-1; TRBD2 aligns across 12 bases. Trimming took 4 bases from V and 6 from J; bases not matched to a gene: 4. The CDR3 has 15 amino acids. Germline CDR1 and CDR2: LGHDT and YNNKEL (reference sequence). The CDR3 DNA reads TGTGCCAGCAGCCCCCGACTAGCGGGAGCCAATGAGCAGTTCTTC. The encoded protein is CASSPRLAGANEQFF.

The chain carries TRBV29-1 and TRBJ1-4; TRBD1 aligns across 7 bases. The CDR3 runs to 13 residues. In germline, CDR1 is SQVTM, CDR2 ANQGSEA. The V and J ends lost 6 bases and 5 bases, in that order; junction bases with no gene match: 6. CDR3 residues: CSVATGANEKLFF. CDR3 bases: TGCAGCGTCGCTACAGGGGCCAATGAAAAACTGTTTTTT.

This chain joins TRBV12-3 or TRBV12-4 and TRBJ2-5, with TRBD1 identical over 8 bases. The V gene end was trimmed by 2 bases and the J gene end by 5 bases; junction bases not matched to a gene: 7. The CDR3 is made up of 15 amino acids. The CDR3 sequence: CASSLWQGASETQYF. The CDR3 DNA follows: TGTGCCAGCAGTTTATGGCAGGGGGCAAGCGAGACCCAGTACTTC.

This clonotype was counted between two and nine times. A much larger clone lies one base from this, so it may be a read error. This rearrangement joins TRBV5-1 to TRBJ2-7; D is possibly TRBD2 (5 bases). Trimming removed 3 bases from V and 4 bases from J, with 14 bases in between. From germline, CDR1 is SGHRS and CDR2 YFSETQ. The CDR3 contains 14 residues. CDR3 coding DNA: TGCGCCAGCAGCTCGGATACTAGTAGTTACGAGCAGTACTTC. This encodes CASSSDTSSYEQYF. Looking up the rest from reference TRBV5-1 and TRBJ2-7 gives the full variable domain: KAGVTQTPRYLIKTRGQQVTLSCSPISGHRSVSWYQQTPGQGLQFLFEYFSETQRNKGNFPGRFSGRQFSNSRSEMNVSTLELGDSALYLCASSSDTSSYEQYFGPGTRLTVT.

This clonotype was detected only a few times. V and J are TRBV7-2 and TRBJ2-3; 8 bases map to TRBD2. This CDR3 is 15 amino acids long. Per the germline V gene, CDR1 is SGHTA and CDR2 is FQGNSA. J was trimmed by 4 bases and V by 5 bases; bases with no gene match: 8. The CDR3 nucleotides read TGTGCCAGCAGCCTCTGGACTAGCAGCGCAGATACGCAGTATTTT. It codes for CASSLWTSSADTQYF.

This clonotype was picked up many times. The chain uses TRBV14 and TRBJ2-1; perhaps TRBD1 as D (5 bases). Trimming shortened V by 2 bases and J by 5 bases, and 10 bases separated the two germline ends. There are 14 residues in the CDR3. Looked up from germline, CDR1 is SGHDN and CDR2 is FVKESK. The CDR3 sequence: CASSQPDSHNEQFF. The CDR3, as DNA: TGTGCCAGCAGCCAACCAGACAGCCACAATGAGCAGTTCTTC.

This clonotype occurred a few times. The chain has TRBV7-9 and TRBJ2-6; D possibly corresponds to TRBD1 (5 bases). The V end lost 1 base, the J end lost 4 bases, and 5 bases lay between the germline ends. The CDR3 is 14 amino acids. Germline loops: CDR1 SEHNR, CDR2 FQNEAQ (reference sequence). The CDR3 DNA sequence: TGTGCCAGCAGCTTAGGACAGGGGGCCAACGTCCTGACTTTC. Its protein product is CASSLGQGANVLTF.

This clonotype was recorded many times. This chain links TRBV4-1 with TRBJ2-7; D is unclear. The CDR3 loop spans 15 amino acids. The germline V gene has CDR1 MGHRA and CDR2 YSYEKL. Trimming shortened V by 1 base and J by 3 bases, and 13 bases separated the two germline ends. The CDR3 loop reads CASSQGFSRNYEQYF. The CDR3 nucleotides are TGCGCCAGCAGCCAAGGCTTTTCCAGGAACTACGAGCAGTACTTC.

This clonotype was counted at least ten times. CDR3 loop: CASSPQSETQYF. The CDR3, as DNA: TGTGCCAGCAGCCCCCAGTCAGAGACCCAGTACTTC. The chain links TRBV11-2 to TRBJ2-5, with no clear D. Trimming shortened V by 5 bases and J by 4 bases, and 8 bases separated the two germline ends. CDR1 and CDR2 (germline): SGHAT, FQNNGV. The CDR3 is made up of 12 amino acids. The variable domain in full, with the rest retrieved from reference TRBV11-2 and TRBJ2-5, is EAGVAQSPRYKIIEKRQSVAFWCNPISGHATLYWYQQILGQGPKLLIQFQNNGVVDDSQLPKDRFSAERLKGVDSTLKIQPAKLEDSAVYLCASSPQSETQYFGPGTRLLVL.

Points on this clonotype: A much larger clone sits a single nucleotide away, making a read error possible. This chain's CDR3 is CASNFGRSQETQYF. CDR3 in DNA: TGTGCCAGCAACTTTGGGAGGTCCCAAGAGACCCAGTACTTC. The chain has TRBV11-2 and TRBJ2-5, with D possibly matching TRBD2 (6 bases). This CDR3 has 14 amino acids. In germline, CDR1 is SGHAT, CDR2 FQNNGV. Trimming took off 7 bases at V and 1 base at J, with 13 bases between the two ends.

This clonotype has at least ten counts. J is TRBJ2-1 and V is TRBV20-1; D possibly matches TRBD1 or TRBD2 (5 bases each). This CDR3 has 17 residues. V was clipped by 8 bases and J by 4 bases, with 27 bases between them. Per the germline V gene, CDR1 is DFQATT and CDR2 is SNEGSKA (reference sequence). For the CDR3, the DNA is TGCAGTCCACAGGAGGTGGGGTACGAGGGTCCTTACAATGAGCAGTTCTTC. Protein: CSPQEVGYEGPYNEQFF.